The entry below describes one T cell receptor (beta chain). The data stem from a study of blood T cell repertoires in COVID-19. Turning to the study itself: T cells, B-cell-depleted T cells, or PBMCs provided the cDNA or gDNA that served as material.

Germline V gene lookup returns CDR1 SGHRS and CDR2 YFSETQ. The CDR3 consists of 15 residues. The V gene end was trimmed by 0 bases and the J gene end by 7 bases; junction bases not matched to a gene: 5. Only in-frame clones appear in the TCRdb table, and some are missing; sequencing was by immunoSEQ multiplex PCR. Of about 180,000 clones in the sample, over 75% are singletons; the top ten hold roughly 3.5%. The chain links TRBV5-1 to TRBJ2-7; 12 nucleotides agree with TRBD2. The sample consisted of peripheral blood. This receptor was identified in a man between 60 and 70 years old with acute or convalescent COVID-19. The CDR3 sequence is CASSLVLAGGGEQYF. The CDR3 DNA follows: TGCGCCAGCAGCTTGGTGCTAGCGGGAGGGGGTGAGCAGTACTTC.